This TCR beta chain originates from a study of blood T cell repertoires in COVID-19. Across the study: Italy, Spain and the United States were the sources of the convalescent and acute COVID-19 samples. From T cells, B-cell-depleted T cells, or PBMCs came the material, which was cDNA or gDNA.

CDR3 length: 14 residues. Germline loops: CDR1 MNHNY, CDR2 SVGAGI (reference sequence). Trimming removed 2 bases at V and 7 bases at J, with 9 bases between. Patients of the Seattle cohort, enrolled during active infection, were followed longitudinally. Methods used by the authors: Estimation of nucleated cell counts relied on the amplification of reference gene primers. Repertoires were generated with immunoSEQ multiplex PCR, while TCRdb's copy carries only in-frame clones and drops some. V and J calls and clone size follow that table, whereas D and trimming were derived from the DNA. The profile covers approximately 240,000 clones, with 80% to 95% appearing a single time and roughly 0.89% taken by the ten largest.

The material sequenced was peripheral blood. This chain connects TRBV6-6 to TRBJ1-6; D is ambiguous. This receptor was obtained from a man under 40 with COVID-19, enrolled during active disease. DNA of the CDR3: TGTGCCAGCAGTTACATGGAGGGCAATTCACCCCTCCACTTT. Translating it yields CASSYMEGNSPLHF.